Following are 10 T cell receptor beta chains from one sample sequenced in a study of cytomegalovirus exposure and HLA in healthy donors. Both 60 Vbeta primers and 13 Jbeta primers went into the PCR. Measured with immunoSEQ multiplex PCR; TCRdb has only the in-frame clones, and not every one. The sample shows under 130,000 clones, about 79% of them seen only once. Sequenced: PBMCs. All receptors derive from a man aged 50 or older in good health and CMV-seropositive.

This chain links TRBV18 with TRBJ1-1, with D perhaps TRBD1 (5 bases). V was pared by 5 bases and J by 6 bases, with 16 bases between. CDR1 is KGHSH, CDR2 LQKENI, per germline. The CDR3 runs to 14 residues. The CDR3 is CASSSIRVEPEAFF. In nucleotides, the CDR3 is TGTGCCAGCTCATCCATCAGGGTCGAGCCTGAAGCTTTCTTT.

The CDR3 protein is CASSERLAGTTDTQYF. The CDR3 DNA sequence: TGTGCCAGCAGCGAAAGACTAGCGGGCACCACAGATACGCAGTATTTT. The chain joins TRBV5-4 to TRBJ2-3; 10 bases map to TRBD2. Trimming took 4 bases from V and 2 from J; bases not matched to a gene: 7. CDR1 SGHNT and CDR2 YYREEE come from the germline V gene (reference sequence). CDR3 length equals 16 residues.

The gene calls are TRBV5-1 and TRBJ2-1; D gene unclear. This CDR3 has 16 amino acids. Germline CDR1 is SGHRS and CDR2 is YFSETQ. The V end was cut by 4 bases, the J end by 10 bases, with 24 bases between. The CDR3 sequence: CASSDGKVSFLEEQFF. DNA of the CDR3: TGCGCCAGCAGCGACGGAAAGGTTTCCTTTCTGGAGGAGCAGTTCTTC.

This chain joins TRBV5-1 and TRBJ2-2; 13 nucleotides line up with TRBD2. CDR3 length: 16 amino acids. The J segment lost 7 bases and the V segment lost 4 bases, leaving 7 bases of the junction unmatched. Germline V gene data show CDR1 as SGHRS and CDR2 as YFSETQ. The CDR3 DNA reads as TGCGCCAGCAGCCGAACTAGCGGGGGGGCAAGCGGGGAGCTGTTTTTT. The encoded protein is CASSRTSGGASGELFF. The whole variable domain, filled in from reference TRBV5-1 and TRBJ2-2, reads KAGVTQTPRYLIKTRGQQVTLSCSPISGHRSVSWYQQTPGQGLQFLFEYFSETQRNKGNFPGRFSGRQFSNSRSEMNVSTLELGDSALYLCASSRTSGGASGELFFGEGSRLTVL.

The CDR3 DNA sequence: TGCGCCAGCAGCCATTGGACAGGGGGCAGGGAGCAGTACTTC. This gives the protein CASSHWTGGREQYF. The V gene is TRBV4-1, the J gene TRBJ2-7, with 11 bases aligning to TRBD1. CDR3 size: 14 residues. Germline CDR1 and CDR2: MGHRA and YSYEKL. V was clipped by 3 bases and J by 7 bases; unmatched bases: 5.

The chain recombines TRBV6-1 with TRBJ1-4; D unresolved. The V end was cut by 3 bases, the J end by 5 bases, with 10 bases between. The CDR3 loop spans 14 amino acids. Germline lookup yields CDR1 MNHNS and CDR2 SASEGT. The CDR3 sequence: CASSDTSRNEKLFF. The CDR3 region has the DNA TGTGCCAGCAGTGACACGTCGAGGAATGAAAAACTGTTTTTT.

The chain combines TRBV7-8 with TRBJ2-7; 8 bases match TRBD2. CDR1 and CDR2 from the germline V gene are SGHVS and FQNEAQ. The trim removed 5 bases at V and 1 base at J, leaving 13 bases unmatched. This CDR3 is built from 17 residues. The CDR3 protein is CASSGGLTGGPSYEQYF. The CDR3 DNA reads as TGTGCCAGCAGCGGTGGGCTAACGGGGGGGCCTTCCTACGAGCAGTACTTC.

V gene TRBV9 combines with J gene TRBJ2-7; a possible D gene is TRBD2 (6 bases). The germline V gene has CDR1 SGDLS and CDR2 YYNGEE. The ends were cut back, 0 bases at V and 4 bases at J, with 17 bases in the middle. The CDR3 runs 16 residues. CDR3 loop: CASSVGHRVGSYEQYF. As DNA, the CDR3 is TGTGCCAGCAGCGTAGGTCATAGGGTCGGGAGTTACGAGCAGTACTTC. Full variable domain (outside the CDR3, taken from reference TRBV9 and TRBJ2-7): DSGVTQTPKHLITATGQRVTLRCSPRSGDLSVYWYQQSLDQGLQFLIQYYNGEERAKGNILERFSAQQFPDLHSELNLSSLELGDSALYFCASSVGHRVGSYEQYFGPGTRLTVT.

The chain combines TRBV10-2 with TRBJ2-3, with D maybe TRBD2 (5 bases). Germline values: CDR1 WSHSY, CDR2 SAAADI. Trimming shortened V by 4 bases and J by 4 bases, and 18 bases separated the two germline ends. The CDR3 has 16 residues. The DNA of the CDR3 is TGCGCCAGCAGTGGGAAAGCCTCCCTTAGCGCAGATACGCAGTATTTT. The encoded protein is CASSGKASLSADTQYF.

CDR3 sequence: CASSRLAGLNEQFF. The DNA of the CDR3 is TGTGCCAGCAGTAGACTAGCGGGTCTCAATGAGCAGTTCTTC. The chain has TRBV6-1 and TRBJ2-1, with 10 bases that match TRBD2. With V trimmed by 5 bases and J by 6 bases, 4 bases remained unmatched. CDR3 size: 14 residues. CDR1 and CDR2 (germline): MNHNS, SASEGT.